This T cell receptor (beta chain) is from a study of CD8 T cells in ankylosing spondylitis. Study outcomes and limitations: Some motif variants were previously reported in reactive arthritis synovial fluid and blood. From matched ankylosing spondylitis synovial fluid, disease-linked clones were reportedly recovered at significantly enriched levels. The study identified a TCR beta motif of roughly eight highly homologous variants that appeared characteristic of ankylosing spondylitis blood.

Quantitative 5'-RACE with molecular barcodes generated TCR beta libraries. TCRdb independently ran MiXCR on the 5' RACE reads; one entry per CDR3 protein. The data contain about 240,000 distinct CDR3 sequences, 8% to 9.5% of them singletons. Notes on this clonotype: Its specificity is unknown.

V was cut by 0 bases and J by 5 bases, with 17 bases left in between. Germline lookup yields CDR1 LGHDT and CDR2 YNNKEL (reference sequence). The CDR3 extends over 17 amino acids. The origin of this receptor is a male donor with ankylosing spondylitis or in good health (not recorded which). The chain recombines TRBV3-1 with TRBJ2-1; D might be TRBD1 (5 bases). Sequencing was performed on blood, either unsorted or a sorted T cell fraction (not recorded which). CDR3 loop: CASSQDQLARADNEQFF. CDR3 sequence (DNA): TGTGCCAGCAGCCAAGATCAGTTGGCCAGGGCCGACAATGAGCAGTTCTTC.